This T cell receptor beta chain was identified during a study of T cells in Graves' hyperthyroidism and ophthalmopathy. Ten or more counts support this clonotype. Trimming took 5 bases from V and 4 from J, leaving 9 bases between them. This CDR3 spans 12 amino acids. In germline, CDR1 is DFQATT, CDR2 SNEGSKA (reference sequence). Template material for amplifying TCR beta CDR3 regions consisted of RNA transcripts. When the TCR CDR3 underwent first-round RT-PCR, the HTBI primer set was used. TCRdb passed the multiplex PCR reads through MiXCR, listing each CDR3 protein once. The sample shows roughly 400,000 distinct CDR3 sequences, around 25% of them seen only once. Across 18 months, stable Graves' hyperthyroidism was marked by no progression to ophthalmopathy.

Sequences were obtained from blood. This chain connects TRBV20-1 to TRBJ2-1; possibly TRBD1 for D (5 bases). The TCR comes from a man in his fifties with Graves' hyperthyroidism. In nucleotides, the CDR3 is TGCAGTGCTCCCCAGGGATACAATGAGCAGTTCTTC. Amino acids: CSAPQGYNEQFF.